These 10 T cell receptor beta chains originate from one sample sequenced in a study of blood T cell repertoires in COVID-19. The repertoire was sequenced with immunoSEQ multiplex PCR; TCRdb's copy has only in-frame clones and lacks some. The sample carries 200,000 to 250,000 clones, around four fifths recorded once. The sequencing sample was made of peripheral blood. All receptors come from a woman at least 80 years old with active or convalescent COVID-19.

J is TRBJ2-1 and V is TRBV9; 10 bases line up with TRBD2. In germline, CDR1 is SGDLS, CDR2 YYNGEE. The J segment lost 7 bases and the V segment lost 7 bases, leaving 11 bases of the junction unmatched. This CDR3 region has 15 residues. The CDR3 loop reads CASSRAGLAENEQFF. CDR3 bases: TGTGCCAGCTCTCGAGCCGGACTAGCGGAGAATGAGCAGTTCTTC.

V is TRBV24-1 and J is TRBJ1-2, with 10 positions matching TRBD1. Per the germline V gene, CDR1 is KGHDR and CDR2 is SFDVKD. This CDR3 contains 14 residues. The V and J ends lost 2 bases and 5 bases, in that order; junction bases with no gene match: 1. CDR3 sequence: CATSDSDRGYGYTF. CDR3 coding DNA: TGTGCCACCAGTGATTCGGACAGGGGGTATGGCTACACCTTC.

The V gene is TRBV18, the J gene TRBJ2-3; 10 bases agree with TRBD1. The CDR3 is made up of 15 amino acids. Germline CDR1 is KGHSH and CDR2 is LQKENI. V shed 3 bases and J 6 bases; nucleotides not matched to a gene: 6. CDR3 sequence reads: CASSPSRDRGDTQYF. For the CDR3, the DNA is TGTGCCAGCTCACCGTCCCGGGACAGGGGTGATACGCAGTATTTT.

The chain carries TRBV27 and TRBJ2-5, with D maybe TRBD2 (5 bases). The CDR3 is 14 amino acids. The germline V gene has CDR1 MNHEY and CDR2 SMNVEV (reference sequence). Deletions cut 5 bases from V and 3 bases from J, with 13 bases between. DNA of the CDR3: TGTGCCAGCAGTCCCAGCGGAATCGAAGAGACCCAGTACTTC. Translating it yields CASSPSGIEETQYF.

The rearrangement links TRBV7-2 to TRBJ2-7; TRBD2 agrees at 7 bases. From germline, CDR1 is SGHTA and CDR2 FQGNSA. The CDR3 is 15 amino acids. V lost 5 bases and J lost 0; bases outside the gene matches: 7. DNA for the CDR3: TGTGCCAGCAGCCCCCGGGACTATTCCTCCTACGAGCAGTACTTC. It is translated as CASSPRDYSSYEQYF.

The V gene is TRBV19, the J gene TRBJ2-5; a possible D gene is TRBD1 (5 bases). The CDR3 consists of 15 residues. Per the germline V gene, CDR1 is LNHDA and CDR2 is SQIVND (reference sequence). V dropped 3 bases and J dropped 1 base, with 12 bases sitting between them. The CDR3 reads CASSIGHRSQETQYF. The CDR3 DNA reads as TGTGCCAGTAGTATTGGCCACAGGAGCCAAGAGACCCAGTACTTC.

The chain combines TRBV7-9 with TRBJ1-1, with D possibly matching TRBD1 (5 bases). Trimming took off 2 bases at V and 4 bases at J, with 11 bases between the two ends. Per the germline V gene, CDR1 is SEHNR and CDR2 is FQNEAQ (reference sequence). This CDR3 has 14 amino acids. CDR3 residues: CASSLPGWGTEAFF. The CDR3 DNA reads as TGTGCCAGCAGCTTACCAGGGTGGGGCACTGAAGCTTTCTTT.

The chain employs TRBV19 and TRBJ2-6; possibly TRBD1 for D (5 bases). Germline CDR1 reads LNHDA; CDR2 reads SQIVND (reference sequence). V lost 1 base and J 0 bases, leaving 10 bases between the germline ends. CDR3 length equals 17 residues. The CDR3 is CASSIGGAASGANVLTF. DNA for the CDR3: TGTGCCAGTAGTATAGGTGGGGCAGCCTCTGGGGCCAACGTCCTGACTTTC.

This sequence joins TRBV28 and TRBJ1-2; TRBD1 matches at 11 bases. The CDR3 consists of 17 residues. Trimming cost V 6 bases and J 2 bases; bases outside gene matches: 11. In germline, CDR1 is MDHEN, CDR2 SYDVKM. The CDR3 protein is CASSNSGQGVRNYGYTF. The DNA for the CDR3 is TGTGCCAGCAGCAACTCGGGACAGGGGGTAAGGAACTATGGCTACACCTTC.

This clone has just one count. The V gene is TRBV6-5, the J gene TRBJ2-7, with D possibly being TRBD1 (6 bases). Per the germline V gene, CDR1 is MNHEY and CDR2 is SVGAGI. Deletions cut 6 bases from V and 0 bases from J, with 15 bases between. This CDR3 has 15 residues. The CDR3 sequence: CASRMTGGSSYEQYF. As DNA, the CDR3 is TGTGCCAGCAGAATGACAGGTGGCAGCTCCTACGAGCAGTACTTC.